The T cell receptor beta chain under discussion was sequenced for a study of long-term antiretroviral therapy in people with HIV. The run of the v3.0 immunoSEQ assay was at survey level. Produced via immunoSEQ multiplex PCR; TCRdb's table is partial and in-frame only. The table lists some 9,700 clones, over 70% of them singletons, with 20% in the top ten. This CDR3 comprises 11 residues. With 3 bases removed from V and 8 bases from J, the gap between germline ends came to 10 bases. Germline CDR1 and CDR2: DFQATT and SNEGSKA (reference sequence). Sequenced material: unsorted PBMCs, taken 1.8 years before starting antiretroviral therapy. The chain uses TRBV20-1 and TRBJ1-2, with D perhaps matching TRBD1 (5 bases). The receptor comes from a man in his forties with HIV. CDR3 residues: CSARTDRGYTF. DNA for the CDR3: TGCAGTGCTAGGACAGACCGGGGCTACACCTTC.